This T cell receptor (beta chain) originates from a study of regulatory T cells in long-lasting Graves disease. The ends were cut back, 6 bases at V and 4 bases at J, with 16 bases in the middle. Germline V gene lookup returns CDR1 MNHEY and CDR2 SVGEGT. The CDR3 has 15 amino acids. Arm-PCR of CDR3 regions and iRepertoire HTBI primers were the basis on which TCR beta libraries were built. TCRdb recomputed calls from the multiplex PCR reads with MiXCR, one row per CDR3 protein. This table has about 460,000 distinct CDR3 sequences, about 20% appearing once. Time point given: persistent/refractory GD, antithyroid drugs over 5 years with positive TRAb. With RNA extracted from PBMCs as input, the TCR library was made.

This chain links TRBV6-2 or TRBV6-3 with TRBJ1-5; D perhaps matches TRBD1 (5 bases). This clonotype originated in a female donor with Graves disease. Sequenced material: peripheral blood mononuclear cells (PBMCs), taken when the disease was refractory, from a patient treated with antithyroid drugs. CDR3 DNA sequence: TGTGCCAGCAGAAGCGGAGGGGTAGGTAATCAGCCCCAGCATTTT. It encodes CASRSGGVGNQPQHF.